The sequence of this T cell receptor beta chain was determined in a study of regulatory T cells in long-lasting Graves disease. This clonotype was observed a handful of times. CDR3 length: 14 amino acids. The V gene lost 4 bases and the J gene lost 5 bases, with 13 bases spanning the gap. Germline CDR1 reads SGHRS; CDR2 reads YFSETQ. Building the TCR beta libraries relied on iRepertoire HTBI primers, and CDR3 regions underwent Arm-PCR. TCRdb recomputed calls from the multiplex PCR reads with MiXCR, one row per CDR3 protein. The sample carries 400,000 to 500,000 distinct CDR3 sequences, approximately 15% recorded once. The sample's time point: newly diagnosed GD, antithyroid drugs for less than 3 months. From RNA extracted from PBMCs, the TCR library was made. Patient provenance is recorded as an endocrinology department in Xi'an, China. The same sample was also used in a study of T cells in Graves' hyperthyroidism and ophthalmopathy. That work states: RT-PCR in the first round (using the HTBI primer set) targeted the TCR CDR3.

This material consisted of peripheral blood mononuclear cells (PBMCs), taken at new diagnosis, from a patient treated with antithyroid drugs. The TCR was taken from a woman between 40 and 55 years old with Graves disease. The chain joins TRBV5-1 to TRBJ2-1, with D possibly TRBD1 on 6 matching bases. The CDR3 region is CASSPLDSNNEQFF. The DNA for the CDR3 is TGCGCCAGCAGCCCCCTGGACAGCAACAATGAGCAGTTCTTC.